This T cell receptor beta chain was identified during a study of blood T cell repertoires in COVID-19. About the study: Samples of COVID-19 (acute and convalescent) were obtained from the United States, Italy and Spain. Sources were T cells, B-cell-depleted T cells, or PBMCs; the material itself was cDNA or gDNA.

V shed 3 bases and J shed 12 bases, with 15 bases lying between them. Germline CDR1 is KGHSH and CDR2 is LQKENI. The CDR3 has 13 amino acids. As handled by the study authors: Amplification of reference gene primers provided the estimated nucleated cell counts. The table came from immunoSEQ multiplex PCR; TCRdb's copy has only in-frame clones and leaves some out. V and J calls plus clone size are reproduced from that table; the DNA served to infer D and trimming. The table shows 250,000 or so clones, with roughly 89% occurring only once. Sequencing used peripheral blood. The TCR comes from a woman aged 40 to 55 who had recovered from COVID-19. This chain joins TRBV18 and TRBJ2-1; TRBD2 is a possible D gene (5 bases). The CDR3 here is CASSPTLGRGQFF. CDR3 in DNA: TGTGCCAGCTCACCCACCCTGGGTCGGGGGCAGTTCTTC.